This passage covers 29 T cell receptor beta chains from one sample sequenced in a study of blood T cell repertoires in COVID-19 (dated by TCRdb to 2018 to 2021). Libraries were made using the immunoSEQ multiplex PCR assay. TCRdb carries this immuneACCESS record with in-frame sequences only. Its versions omit some clonotypes, under half of them owing to an unresolved V gene in the studies checked, with the rest unexplained. Here the sample has fewer than 400,000 clones; roughly 85% occur a single time. The ten largest make up around 1.9% of the sample. Material: PBMCs or T cells enriched from blood (not recorded which). Receptor source: a woman in her twenties or thirties who had been exposed to COVID-19.

This chain joins TRBV4-3 and TRBJ2-2, with 12 bases matching TRBD2. The J segment lost 2 bases and the V segment lost 4 bases, leaving 8 bases of the junction unmatched. CDR3 length: 18 amino acids. Germline loops: CDR1 LGHNA, CDR2 YSLEER. CDR3: CASSPRLGLAGNTGELFF. Here the CDR3 DNA reads TGCGCCAGCAGCCCCCGACTCGGACTAGCGGGAAACACCGGGGAGCTGTTTTTT.

This clone was picked up a small number of times. This chain uses TRBV7-9 with TRBJ2-7, with D hard to call. Trimming took 2 bases from V and 5 from J, leaving 10 bases between them. The germline V gene has CDR1 SEHNR and CDR2 FQNEAQ (reference sequence). The CDR3 runs to 13 residues. CDR3: CASSLLTVDEQYF. The CDR3 DNA is TGTGCCAGCAGCTTATTAACAGTAGACGAGCAGTACTTC.

This chain joins TRBV14 and TRBJ2-3, with D possibly being TRBD2 (6 bases). The CDR3 length is 13 residues. Trimming cost V 2 bases and J 11 bases, with 14 bases left between them. The germline V gene encodes CDR1 SGHDN and CDR2 FVKESK. CDR3 nucleotides: TGTGCCAGCAGCCAAAATAGACGGGAGCTGCAGTATTTT. Translation: CASSQNRRELQYF.

The chain uses TRBV2 and TRBJ2-2; 8 nucleotides agree with TRBD1. Germline V gives CDR1 SNHLY, CDR2 FYNNEI. The CDR3 runs 14 residues. Trimming took 6 bases from V and 5 from J; bases not matched to a gene: 5. The CDR3 nucleotides are TGTGCCAGCAGCGACCGACAGGGGACCGGGGAGCTGTTTTTT. Protein: CASSDRQGTGELFF.

The J gene is TRBJ2-1, the V gene TRBV9, with a possible D match to TRBD1 (6 bases). This CDR3 has 16 amino acids. Trimming shortened V by 4 bases and J by 4 bases, and 18 bases separated the two germline ends. From germline, CDR1 is SGDLS and CDR2 YYNGEE. CDR3 sequence: CASSPTGTLRYNEQFF. CDR3 sequence (DNA): TGTGCCAGCAGCCCCACAGGGACCCTACGATACAATGAGCAGTTCTTC.

The chain uses TRBV9 and TRBJ2-3; 10 bases match TRBD2. With 3 bases clipped from V and 7 bases from J, the junction kept 5 bases outside the gene matches. The CDR3 runs 14 residues. Germline V gene lookup returns CDR1 SGDLS and CDR2 YYNGEE. The CDR3 is CASSGLAGGNTQYF. In DNA form, the CDR3 reads TGTGCCAGCAGCGGATTAGCGGGGGGCAATACGCAGTATTTT.

This clone was found a few times. The same CDR3 also results from other DNA sequences found in this sample. The genes are TRBV18 and TRBJ2-2; D might be TRBD1 (6 bases). The CDR3 spans 15 residues. Germline-derived CDR1 and CDR2 are KGHSH and LQKENI. The V end was cut by 0 bases, the J end by 2 bases, with 7 bases between. In DNA form, the CDR3 reads TGTGCCAGCTCACCACCCAGGGGTAACACCGGGGAGCTGTTTTTT. It specifies CASSPPRGNTGELFF.

This chain joins TRBV4-1 and TRBJ1-1, with 7 bases identical to TRBD1. CDR3 size: 14 residues. CDR1 is MGHRA and CDR2 is YSYEKL in the germline V gene. J was trimmed by 4 bases and V by 0 bases; bases with no gene match: 2. The CDR3 region has the DNA TGCGCCAGCAGCCAAGAGAACAGGGGCACTGAAGCTTTCTTT. Translated: CASSQENRGTEAFF.

The genes are TRBV2 and TRBJ1-3; TRBD1 aligns across 8 bases. Germline assignment: CDR1 SNHLY and CDR2 FYNNEI. The CDR3 totals 15 residues. Trimming cost V 5 bases and J 4 bases; bases outside gene matches: 7. DNA for the CDR3: TGTGCCAGCAGTTTCCAGGGGGCGGCGGGAAACACCATATATTTT. This translates into CASSFQGAAGNTIYF.

The V call is TRBV28, the J call TRBJ2-3; TRBD2 agrees at 9 bases. V gave up 6 bases and J gave up 4 bases; unmatched junction bases: 8. The CDR3 has 15 amino acids. Germline V CDR1 and CDR2: MDHEN, SYDVKM. CDR3 protein: CASRLAGVQADTQYF. DNA for the CDR3: TGTGCCAGCAGATTAGCGGGAGTCCAGGCAGATACGCAGTATTTT.

The chain uses TRBV10-1 and TRBJ2-1; the match to TRBD2 covers 9 bases. From germline, CDR1 is WNHNN and CDR2 SYGVQD (reference sequence). The CDR3 consists of 15 residues. J lost 10 bases, V lost 2 bases, and 9 bases had no gene match. The CDR3 protein is CASSEMRGGAREQFF. The DNA for the CDR3 is TGCGCCAGCAGTGAGATGCGCGGGGGGGCTCGGGAGCAGTTCTTC.

This rearrangement joins TRBV7-3 to TRBJ2-3; D not resolved. Looked up from germline, CDR1 is SGHTA and CDR2 is FQGTGA. The CDR3 spans 12 residues. V was pared by 4 bases and J by 0 bases, with 2 bases between. The CDR3 sequence: CASSSSTDTQYF. CDR3 sequence (DNA): TGTGCCAGCAGCTCAAGCACAGATACGCAGTATTTT.

The chain is built from TRBV10-1 and TRBJ2-1; 10 bases are shared with TRBD2. This CDR3 is built from 15 residues. V shed 7 bases and J 6 bases; nucleotides not matched to a gene: 9. Germline V gene data show CDR1 as WNHNN and CDR2 as SYGVQD (reference sequence). CDR3 coding DNA: TGCGCCAGCATTCTAAGCGGGGGGGCCTGCAATGAGCAGTTCTTC. It yields the protein CASILSGGACNEQFF.

This clone was seen only once. For the CDR3, the DNA is TGTGCCAGCAGCCAGACAGGTGGTGGAACTAATGAAAAACTGTTTTTT. Protein: CASSQTGGGTNEKLFF. The rearrangement uses TRBV4-2 and TRBJ1-4, with D tentatively TRBD1 (6 bases). Trimming took off 3 bases at V and 1 base at J, with 12 bases between the two ends. CDR3 size: 16 residues. CDR1 and CDR2 from the germline V gene are LGHNA and YNFKEQ.

The CDR3 nucleotides read TGTGCCAGCAGTGAAGCGGGAGGGGCAGGCCAAACGAGAGGCTACACCTTC. Amino acids: CASSEAGGAGQTRGYTF. This chain uses TRBV6-1 with TRBJ1-2; maybe TRBD1 (5 bases). V was shortened by 0 bases and J by 8 bases, with 22 bases between the two germline ends. CDR1 and CDR2 from the germline V gene are MNHNS and SASEGT. The CDR3 loop spans 17 amino acids.

This clone has only one observation. This sequence joins TRBV11-2 and TRBJ1-2; unclear D gene. V was trimmed by 3 bases and J by 0 bases, leaving 14 bases between them. From germline, CDR1 is SGHAT and CDR2 FQNNGV. This CDR3 spans 16 amino acids. The CDR3 sequence is CASSFTSRPSNYGYTF. CDR3 nucleotide sequence: TGTGCCAGCAGCTTTACGTCGCGGCCCTCTAACTATGGCTACACCTTC. The complete variable domain, with remaining parts taken from reference TRBV11-2 and TRBJ1-2, reads EAGVAQSPRYKIIEKRQSVAFWCNPISGHATLYWYQQILGQGPKLLIQFQNNGVVDDSQLPKDRFSAERLKGVDSTLKIQPAKLEDSAVYLCASSFTSRPSNYGYTFGSGTRLTVV.

The sample holds a few counts of this clone. The chain is built from TRBV6-2 or TRBV6-3 and TRBJ2-1; D gene uncertain. The CDR3 extends over 16 amino acids. Trimming took off 0 bases at V and 6 bases at J, with 15 bases between the two ends. Per the germline V gene, CDR1 is MNHEY and CDR2 is SVGEGT. The CDR3 DNA follows: TGTGCCAGCAGTTACTCGACCGTGGGCGATAGCAATGAGCAGTTCTTC. Its translation is CASSYSTVGDSNEQFF.

V usage is TRBV7-9 and J usage is TRBJ2-3; a possible D gene is TRBD1 (5 bases). The V and J ends lost 6 bases and 0 bases respectively, with 7 bases between them. The CDR3 has 13 residues. The V gene's germline CDR1 is SEHNR and CDR2 FQNEAQ (reference sequence). Written as DNA, the CDR3 is TGTGCCAGCAGTGACAGAAGCACAGATACGCAGTATTTT. It encodes CASSDRSTDTQYF.

The genes are TRBV27 and TRBJ2-1; D may be TRBD2 (7 bases). V was shortened by 5 bases and J by 4 bases, with 9 bases between the two germline ends. CDR1 MNHEY and CDR2 SMNVEV come from the germline V gene (reference sequence). The CDR3 loop spans 13 amino acids. As DNA, the CDR3 is TGTGCCAGCAGTCGGGGGGCATACAATGAGCAGTTCTTC. The encoded protein is CASSRGAYNEQFF.

This chain links TRBV5-1 with TRBJ2-5; 14 nucleotides match TRBD2. Losses at the gene ends were 4 bases for V and 0 bases for J; bases not matched to a gene: 5. CDR3 length: 17 amino acids. The germline gives CDR1 SGHRS, CDR2 YFSETQ. CDR3 loop: CASSPRTSGRYQETQYF. CDR3 DNA sequence: TGCGCCAGCAGCCCGAGGACTAGCGGGAGGTACCAAGAGACCCAGTACTTC.

V gene TRBV4-2 combines with J gene TRBJ2-7, with D perhaps matching TRBD1 (6 bases). The CDR3 is 14 amino acids. Deletions cut 2 bases from V and 5 bases from J, with 13 bases between. Per the germline V gene, CDR1 is LGHNA and CDR2 is YNFKEQ. The DNA for the CDR3 is TGTGCCAGCAGCCAATATCAGGCAGGGGACGAGCAGTACTTC. It yields the protein CASSQYQAGDEQYF.

The count of this clone is one. The chain uses TRBV4-3 and TRBJ1-4, with D maybe TRBD1 (6 bases). This CDR3 comprises 17 residues. Deletions cut 0 bases from V and 5 bases from J, with 16 bases between. Germline V lookup: CDR1 LGHNA, CDR2 YSLEER. The CDR3 spells CASSQEDPRGQNEKLFF. CDR3 DNA: TGCGCCAGCAGCCAAGAAGACCCGCGGGGGCAAAATGAAAAACTGTTTTTT.

The chain combines TRBV7-9 with TRBJ2-1; D possibly corresponds to TRBD2 (6 bases). CDR3 length: 16 residues. Germline loops: CDR1 SEHNR, CDR2 FQNEAQ (reference sequence). V was pared by 0 bases and J by 5 bases, with 14 bases between. Here the CDR3 reads CASSLALATLHNEQFF. The DNA for the CDR3 is TGTGCCAGCAGCTTAGCCCTAGCGACCCTTCACAATGAGCAGTTCTTC. Filled out from reference TRBV7-9 and TRBJ2-1, the complete variable domain reads DTGVSQNPRHKITKRGQNVTFRCDPISEHNRLYWYRQTLGQGPEFLTYFQNEAQLEKSRLLSDRFSAERPKGSFSTLEIQRTEQGDSAMYLCASSLALATLHNEQFFGPGTRLTVL.

The rearrangement uses TRBV10-1 and TRBJ1-1, with 9 nucleotides matching TRBD1. This CDR3 comprises 15 residues. Germline-derived CDR1 and CDR2 are WNHNN and SYGVQD (reference sequence). V lost 0 bases and J lost 5; bases outside the gene matches: 4. Written as DNA, the CDR3 is TGCGCCAGCAGTGAGTCTCGGACAGGGGAAACTGAAGCTTTCTTT. Translated, it gives CASSESRTGETEAFF.

CDR3 region: CASSEAGVGWGYTF. The CDR3 coding sequence is TGTGCCAGCAGTGAAGCGGGGGTAGGATGGGGCTACACCTTC. The rearrangement uses TRBV25-1 and TRBJ1-2, with D possibly matching TRBD1 (5 bases). V was trimmed by 2 bases and J by 8 bases, leaving 15 bases between them. Looked up from germline, CDR1 is MGHDK and CDR2 is SYGVNS. CDR3 length: 14 amino acids.

The chain carries TRBV27 and TRBJ1-6; 7 bases line up with TRBD1. The CDR3 is 15 residues long. Germline V gives CDR1 MNHEY, CDR2 SMNVEV (reference sequence). Trimming cost V 3 bases and J 10 bases; bases outside gene matches: 9. CDR3 sequence reads: CASSLEGAIRSPLHF. In nucleotides, the CDR3 is TGTGCCAGCAGTTTGGAGGGGGCGATTAGATCACCCCTCCACTTT.

In this sample, this clone turned up many times. The chain is built from TRBV3-1 (or the pseudogene TRBV3-2) and TRBJ1-2; maybe TRBD1 (6 bases). The CDR3 consists of 13 residues. Per the germline V gene, CDR1 is LGHDT and CDR2 is YNNKEL (reference sequence). Trimming shortened V by 4 bases and J by 7 bases, and 13 bases separated the two germline ends. The CDR3 nucleotides are TGTGCCAGCAGCCTACAGGGTATGGGTGGCTACACCTTC. It yields the protein CASSLQGMGGYTF.

V gene TRBV28 combines with J gene TRBJ2-1, with 8 bases fitting TRBD2. Trimming took 3 bases from V and 9 from J; bases not matched to a gene: 10. This CDR3 has 15 amino acids. Per germline, CDR1 MDHEN and CDR2 SYDVKM. CDR3 region: CASSFRTGGRPEQFF. The DNA of the CDR3 is TGTGCCAGCAGTTTTCGGACGGGAGGGCGGCCTGAGCAGTTCTTC.

The chain links TRBV28 to TRBJ1-4; 8 bases map to TRBD1. The CDR3 contains 15 residues. Germline V gene sequence: CDR1 MDHEN, CDR2 SYDVKM. The J segment lost 6 bases and the V segment lost 6 bases, leaving 9 bases of the junction unmatched. Here the CDR3 DNA reads TGTGCCAGCAGCTGGATTCCGGGACAGGATGAAAAACTGTTTTTT. Protein product: CASSWIPGQDEKLFF.